This is a list of T cell receptor beta chains from one sample in a study of cytomegalovirus exposure and HLA in healthy donors. TCRdb's table, derived via immunoSEQ multiplex PCR, lists solely in-frame clones and lacks some. The sample has 110,000 or so clones, 76% seen once; the top ten hold roughly 8.2%. The specimen was PBMCs. The origin of the receptors is a man aged 35-49 years in good health and CMV-seropositive. Each CDR3 is given with its conserved first and last residue. A D gene is named only where the DNA matches it firmly. The size field is filled for only some rows; it gives once, few, many or a size class.

TRBD1	-	TRBV7-2	TRBJ1-5	CASSLASNRGQPQHF	TGTGCCAGCAGCTTAGCTTCTAACAGGGGTCAGCCCCAGCATTTT
TRBD1	-	TRBV5-4	TRBJ2-3	CASSSRAGGPSTDTQYF	TGTGCCAGCAGTTCCCGAGCAGGGGGCCCAAGCACAGATACGCAGTATTTT
TRBD2	few	TRBV18	TRBJ2-7	CASSPGGREQYF	TGTGCCAGCTCCCCGGGGGGGCGCGAGCAGTACTTC
-	-	TRBV7-2	TRBJ2-7	CASSLGGDSYEQYF	TGTGCCAGCAGCTTAGGGGGGGATTCCTACGAGCAGTACTTC
-	-	TRBV5-6	TRBJ1-4	CASSFAGGVNEKLFF	TGTGCCAGCAGTTTCGCGGGGGGGGTCAATGAAAAACTGTTTTTT
-	-	TRBV11-2	TRBJ2-7	CASSSRHSVGGSVVQYF	TGTGCCAGCAGCTCCCGTCATTCGGTCGGGGGTAGCGTTGTACAGTACTTC
TRBD2	-	TRBV4-2	TRBJ2-5	CASSQGGGKVQETQYF	TGTGCCAGCAGCCAGGGGGGAGGGAAGGTTCAAGAGACCCAGTACTTC
-	-	TRBV25-1	TRBJ1-6	CASSEGRASPLHF	TGTGCCAGCAGTGAGGGCAGGGCTTCACCCCTCCACTTT
TRBD2	-	TRBV10-3	TRBJ2-2	CAISESRGVAGGRTGELFF	TGTGCCATCAGTGAGTCACGTGGAGTAGCGGGAGGACGGACCGGGGAGCTGTTTTTT
-	-	TRBV7-2	TRBJ2-1	CASSLARVGNEQFF	TGTGCCAGCAGCTTAGCGCGGGTAGGGAATGAGCAGTTCTTC
TRBD1	few	TRBV27	TRBJ2-7	CASSSRDRGVSYEQYF	TGTGCCAGCAGTTCCAGGGACAGGGGAGTTTCCTACGAGCAGTACTTC
-	-	TRBV19	TRBJ1-2	CASSRGGTSDGYTF	TGTGCCAGTAGCCGTGGTGGGACTTCCGATGGCTACACCTTC
-	-	TRBV5-8	TRBJ1-2	CASSTGGLAYGYTF	TGTGCCAGCAGCACGGGGGGTCTAGCGTATGGCTACACCTTC
TRBD1	-	TRBV7-2	TRBJ1-3	CASSWDRSSGNTIYF	TGTGCCAGCAGCTGGGACAGAAGCTCTGGAAACACCATATATTTT
-	-	TRBV15	TRBJ2-5	CATSRDGQPKETQYF	TGTGCCACCAGCAGAGACGGACAGCCAAAAGAGACCCAGTACTTC
-	once	TRBV11-2	TRBJ2-7	CASSLAGYEQYF	TGTGCCAGCAGCTTAGCAGGATACGAGCAGTACTTC
-	-	TRBV6-5	TRBJ2-4	CASRSSGLIQYF	TGTGCCAGCAGGTCCTCGGGATTGATTCAGTACTTC
-	-	TRBV30	TRBJ2-7	CAWSADSYYTYEQYF	TGTGCCTGGAGTGCGGACAGTTATTACACCTACGAGCAGTACTTC
TRBD1	-	TRBV7-9	TRBJ1-2	CASSRTGEYGYTF	TGTGCCAGCAGTCGGACAGGGGAGTATGGCTACACCTTC
TRBD1	-	TRBV6-5	TRBJ1-1	CASSINRGRGTEAFF	TGTGCCAGCAGTATTAACAGGGGTCGCGGCACTGAAGCTTTCTTT
-	-	TRBV4-3	TRBJ2-5	CASSRGRGASEAQYF	TGCGCCAGCAGCCGGGGCCGGGGGGCGTCAGAGGCCCAGTACTTC
-	-	TRBV4-3	TRBJ2-5	CASSQGTLERETQYF	TGCGCCAGCAGCCAAGGGACACTGGAAAGAGAGACCCAGTACTTC
TRBD1	once	TRBV6-1	TRBJ1-2	CASKLTTGGWGYTF	TGTGCCAGCAAGCTAACGACAGGGGGCTGGGGCTACACCTTC